Reported below is one T cell receptor (beta chain). As originally analysed: By means of reference gene primer amplification, nucleated cell counts were estimated. Profiling relied on immunoSEQ multiplex PCR, and the TCRdb table lists in-frame clones only, not all of them. The V and J calls and clone size were taken over from that table, and D and trimming were inferred from the DNA. The sample lists 120,000 to 150,000 clones; 84% were seen once. This sample is drawn from a study of blood T cell repertoires in COVID-19. Study information: Sites in the United States, Italy and Spain provided acute and convalescent COVID-19 samples. PBMCs, B-cell-depleted T cells, or T cells were the source of the cDNA or gDNA that made up the material.

This CDR3 has 16 amino acids. The ends were cut back, 3 bases at V and 6 bases at J, with 18 bases in the middle. CDR1 is SGDLS and CDR2 is YYNGEE in the germline V gene. The sample consisted of peripheral blood. This chain connects TRBV9 to TRBJ2-2, with D maybe TRBD1 (5 bases). The TCR comes from a woman of 80 years or more in a cohort sampled during active or convalescent COVID-19. Here the CDR3 DNA reads TGTGCCAGCAGCGGGAATACAGGTCCCCAGGCCGGGGAGCTGTTTTTT. As protein: CASSGNTGPQAGELFF.